Here is one T cell receptor beta chain with its context. Antigen unknown. These data belong to a study of cytomegalovirus exposure and HLA in healthy donors. Study-wide findings and caveats: Cytomegalovirus association was listed for under 200 TCR beta chains. In a later analysis, HLA-associated beta chains showed higher expansion and lower generation probabilities than comparable chains. A later analysis found TCR association rates differed by HLA locus, highest for DRB1 and lowest for HLA-C. Donors belonging to an Asian-associated ancestry cluster reportedly showed fewer N-insertions in productive TCRs than the roughly 700-donor mean, according to what a later analysis found.

The germline CDR1 and CDR2 sequences are MDHEN and SYDVKM. The CDR3 is made up of 17 amino acids. Germline trimming cut 3 bases from V and 1 base from J; bases unmatched to any gene: 8. PCR employed 60 Vbeta and 13 Jbeta primers. Sequencing used immunoSEQ multiplex PCR; TCRdb keeps in-frame clones, though not all of them. The table records approximately 100,000 clones, around 68% of them present only once. This TCR derives from a man between 50 and 59 years old in good health and CMV-seronegative. Sequenced: PBMCs. This chain links TRBV28 with TRBJ2-7, with 11 nucleotides matching TRBD2. The CDR3 loop is CASSLHTGTSGSYEQYF. The DNA for the CDR3 is TGTGCCAGCAGTTTGCATACCGGGACTAGCGGTTCCTACGAGCAGTACTTC.